The clone carrying this TCR beta chain came up a few times. Its antigen is unidentified. CDR3 length equals 15 residues. Germline trimming cut 4 bases from V and 3 bases from J; bases unmatched to any gene: 5. CDR1 SEHNR and CDR2 FQNEAQ come from the germline V gene (reference sequence). The data belong to a study of CD8+ T cells in alopecia areata. Study outcomes and limitations: Lesional scalp exceeded normal scalp in clonality, especially in alopecia totalis/universalis. Normal skin's resident alphabeta T cells are sequenced alongside lesional scalp T cells.

Extraction and reverse transcription of RNA yielded cDNA as the sequencing template. The protocol was immunoSEQ multiplex PCR, while the TCRdb copy is restricted to in-frame clones and leaves out a portion. Among about 120,000 clones listed, around 50% were seen once. This receptor was identified in a human donor with alopecia areata. V gene TRBV7-9 combines with J gene TRBJ2-1, with TRBD1 identical over 8 bases. The sample consisted of NKG2D-low CD8+ T cells sorted from blood. This CDR3 is CASSSSGTGYNEQFF. In DNA, the CDR3 is TGTGCCAGCAGCTCTTCCGGGACAGGCTACAATGAGCAGTTCTTC.